This T cell receptor (beta chain) derives from a study of blood T cell repertoires in COVID-19. Across the whole study: From the United States, Italy and Spain came samples of acute and convalescent COVID-19. Sources were T cells, B-cell-depleted T cells, or PBMCs; the material itself was cDNA or gDNA.

Assay used: immunoSEQ multiplex PCR; TCRdb lists only in-frame clones, some missing. This table holds roughly 73,000 clones, roughly four fifths found once. The V end was cut by 6 bases, the J end by 0 bases, with 8 bases between. Germline loops: CDR1 SQVTM, CDR2 ANQGSEA. The CDR3 has 12 amino acids. The chain has TRBV29-1 and TRBJ1-1, with D possibly TRBD1 on 5 matching bases. The sequenced material came from peripheral blood. The sequence was obtained from a woman between 65 and 79 years old with acute or convalescent COVID-19. CDR3 in amino acids: CSVDILNTEAFF. The CDR3 DNA is TGCAGCGTGGACATCTTGAACACTGAAGCTTTCTTT.